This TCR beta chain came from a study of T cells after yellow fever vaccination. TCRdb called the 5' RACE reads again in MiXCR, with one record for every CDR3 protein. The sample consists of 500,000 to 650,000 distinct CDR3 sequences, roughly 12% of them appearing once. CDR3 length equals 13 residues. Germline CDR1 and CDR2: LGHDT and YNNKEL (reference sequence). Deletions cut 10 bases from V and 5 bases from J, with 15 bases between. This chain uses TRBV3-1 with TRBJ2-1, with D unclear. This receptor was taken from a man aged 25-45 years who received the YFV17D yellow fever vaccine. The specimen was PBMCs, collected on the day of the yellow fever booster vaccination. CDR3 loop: CATQPRSNNEQFF. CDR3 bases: TGTGCCACGCAGCCAAGATCCAACAATGAGCAGTTCTTC.